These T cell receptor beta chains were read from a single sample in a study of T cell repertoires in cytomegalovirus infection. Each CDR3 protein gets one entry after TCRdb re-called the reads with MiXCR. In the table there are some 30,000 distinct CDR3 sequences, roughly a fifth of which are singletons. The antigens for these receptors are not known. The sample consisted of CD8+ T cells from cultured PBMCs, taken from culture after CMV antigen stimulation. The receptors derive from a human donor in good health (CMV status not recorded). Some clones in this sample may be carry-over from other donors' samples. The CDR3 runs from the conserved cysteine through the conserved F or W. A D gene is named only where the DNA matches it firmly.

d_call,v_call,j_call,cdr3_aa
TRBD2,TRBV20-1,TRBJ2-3,CSAPLAGADTQYF
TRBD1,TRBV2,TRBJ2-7,CASSEQGALREQYF
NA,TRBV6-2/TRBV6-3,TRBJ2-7,CASSYSKVRGIYEQYF
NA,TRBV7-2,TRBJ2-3,CASSLEGIDTQYF
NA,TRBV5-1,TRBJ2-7,CASSPASGQSYEQYF
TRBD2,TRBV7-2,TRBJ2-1,CASSLLGTSGTYNEQFF
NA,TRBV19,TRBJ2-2,CASTGWGPGELFF
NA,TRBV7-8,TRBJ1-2,CASSLADSYNYGYTF
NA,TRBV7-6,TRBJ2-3,CASSLADGSTDTQYF
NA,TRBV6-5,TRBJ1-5,CASSPGLNQPQHF
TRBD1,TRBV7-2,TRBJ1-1,CASSLESGGNTEAFF
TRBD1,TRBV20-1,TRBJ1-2,CSAYDIDRAYNYGYTF
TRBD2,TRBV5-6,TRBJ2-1,CASSLGLAGVGEQFF
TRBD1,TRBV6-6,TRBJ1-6,CASRGGYRGNSPLHF
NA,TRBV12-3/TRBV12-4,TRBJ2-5,CASQTSQETQYF
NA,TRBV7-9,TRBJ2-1,CASSPLDSPLYNEQFF
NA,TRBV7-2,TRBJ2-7,CASSSGTELYEQYF
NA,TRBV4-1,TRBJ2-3,CASSQDRLGEVLDTQYF
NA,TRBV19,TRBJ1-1,CASSIGEATEAFF
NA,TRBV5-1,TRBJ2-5,CASSIQETQYF
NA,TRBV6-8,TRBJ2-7,CASTETDYEQYF
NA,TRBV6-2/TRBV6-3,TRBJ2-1,CASRTGSEQFF
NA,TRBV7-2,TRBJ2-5,CASSLNKAIQETQYF
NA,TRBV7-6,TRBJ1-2,CASSLGDRGYTF
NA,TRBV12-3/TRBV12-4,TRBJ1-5,CASSPGSPNQPQHF
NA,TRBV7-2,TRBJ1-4,CASSLGGVGEKLFF
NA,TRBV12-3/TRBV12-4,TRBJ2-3,CASSIERSKITDTQYF
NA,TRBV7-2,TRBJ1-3,CASSDRSGNTIYF
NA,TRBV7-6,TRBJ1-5,CASSPTGNQPQHF
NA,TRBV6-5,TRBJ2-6,CASSDSISSGANVLTF
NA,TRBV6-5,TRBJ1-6,CASSYSNDFRSPLHF
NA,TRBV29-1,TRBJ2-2,CSVERLNTGELFF
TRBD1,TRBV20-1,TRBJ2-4,CSAGTGKNIQYF
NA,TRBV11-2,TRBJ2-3,CASSSGLDTQYF
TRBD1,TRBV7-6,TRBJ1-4,CASSPRTGDEKLFF
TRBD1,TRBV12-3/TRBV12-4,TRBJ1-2,CASSRDRGRRGNYGYTF
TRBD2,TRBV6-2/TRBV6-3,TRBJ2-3,CASSPTVPSGRILDTQYF
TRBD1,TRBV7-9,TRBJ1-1,CASSPGTGVVSTEAFF
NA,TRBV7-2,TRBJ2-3,CASSLDFSGSTDTQYF
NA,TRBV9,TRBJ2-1,CASSVVGARGDYNEQFF
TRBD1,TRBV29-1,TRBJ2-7,CSVDWTGSYEQYF
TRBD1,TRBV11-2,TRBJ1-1,CASSTARGEAFF
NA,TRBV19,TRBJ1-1,CASSSEGDTEAFF
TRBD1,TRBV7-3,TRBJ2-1,CASSYSGTGRNEQFF
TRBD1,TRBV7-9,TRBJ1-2,CASSATGGYGYTF
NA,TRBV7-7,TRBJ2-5,CASGPPSGTQYF
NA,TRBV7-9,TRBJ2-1,CASSPKGRSRNEQFF
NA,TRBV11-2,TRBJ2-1,CASSLEGSPYNEQFF
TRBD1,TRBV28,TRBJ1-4,CASSSVQGAFDEKLFF
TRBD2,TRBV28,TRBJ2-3,CASGEGLASSTDTQYF
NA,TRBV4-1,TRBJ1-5,CASSQEGPYSNQPQHF
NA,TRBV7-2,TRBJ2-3,CASSSDTQYF
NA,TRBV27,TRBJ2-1,CASSLMRGGGNEQFF